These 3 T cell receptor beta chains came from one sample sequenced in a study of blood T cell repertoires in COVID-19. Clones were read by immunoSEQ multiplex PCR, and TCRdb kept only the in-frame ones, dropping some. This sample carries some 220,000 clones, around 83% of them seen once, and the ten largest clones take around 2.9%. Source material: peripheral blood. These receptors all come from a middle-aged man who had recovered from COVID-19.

For the CDR3, the DNA is TGTGCCTGGAACGGCAGGGTGAACACTGAAGCTTTCTTT. This encodes CAWNGRVNTEAFF. This chain joins TRBV30 and TRBJ1-1; D may be TRBD1 (5 bases). Germline V gives CDR1 GTSNPN, CDR2 SVGIG (reference sequence). Trimming took 4 bases from V and 0 from J, leaving 9 bases between them. This CDR3 comprises 13 residues.

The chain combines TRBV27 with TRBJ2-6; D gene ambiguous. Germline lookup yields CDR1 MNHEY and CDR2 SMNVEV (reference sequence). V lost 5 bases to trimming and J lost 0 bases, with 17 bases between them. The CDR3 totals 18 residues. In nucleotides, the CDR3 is TGTGCCAGCAGTGCGAAAGTTTTCACCGGCTCTGGGGCCAACGTCCTGACTTTC. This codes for CASSAKVFTGSGANVLTF.

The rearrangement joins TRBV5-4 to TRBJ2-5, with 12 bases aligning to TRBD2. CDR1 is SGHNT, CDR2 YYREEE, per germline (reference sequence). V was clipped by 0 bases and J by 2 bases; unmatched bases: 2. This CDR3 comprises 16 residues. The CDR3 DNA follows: TGTGCCAGCAGCTTGGAACTAGCGGGGGGACAAGAGACCCAGTACTTC. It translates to CASSLELAGGQETQYF.